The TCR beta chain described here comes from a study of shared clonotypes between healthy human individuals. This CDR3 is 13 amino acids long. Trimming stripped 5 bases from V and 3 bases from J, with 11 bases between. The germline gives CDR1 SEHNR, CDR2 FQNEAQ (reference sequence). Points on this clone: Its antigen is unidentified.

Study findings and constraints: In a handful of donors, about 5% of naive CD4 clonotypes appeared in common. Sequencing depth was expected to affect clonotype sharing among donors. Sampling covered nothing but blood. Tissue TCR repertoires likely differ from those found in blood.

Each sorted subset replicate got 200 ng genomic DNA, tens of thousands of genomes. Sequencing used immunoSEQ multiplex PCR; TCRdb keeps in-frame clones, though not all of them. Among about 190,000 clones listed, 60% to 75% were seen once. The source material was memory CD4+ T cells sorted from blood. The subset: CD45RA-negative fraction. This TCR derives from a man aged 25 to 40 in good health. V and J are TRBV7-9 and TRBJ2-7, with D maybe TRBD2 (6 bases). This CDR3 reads CASSAYGGYEQYF. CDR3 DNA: TGTGCCAGCAGCGCTTACGGGGGCTACGAGCAGTACTTC.